The 11 T cell receptor beta chains below all came from one sample that was sequenced in a study of T cells after posttransplantation cyclophosphamide. Clones were sequenced by immunoSEQ multiplex PCR, and TCRdb holds only the in-frame ones, with some missing. The sample yields tens of thousands of clones, about 86% seen once. Sequences were obtained from PBMCs. Receptors originate from a man in his thirties or forties with a blood cancer, CMV-positive, and with a related stem cell donor.

The chain uses TRBV7-2 and TRBJ1-4; possibly TRBD1 for D (5 bases). This CDR3 contains 15 residues. Germline V CDR1 and CDR2: SGHTA, FQGNSA. Trimming took 4 bases from V and 7 from J, leaving 16 bases between them. In nucleotides, the CDR3 is TGTGCCAGCAGCTCGGAGGGACGGAGGGGTGAAAAACTGTTTTTT. It is translated as CASSSEGRRGEKLFF.

V and J are TRBV4-2 and TRBJ2-1; 12 nucleotides match TRBD2. Germline V gene lookup returns CDR1 LGHNA and CDR2 YNFKEQ. This CDR3 has 18 amino acids. J lost 8 bases, V lost 0 bases, and 11 bases had no gene match. The DNA for the CDR3 is TGTGCCAGCAGCCAAGATCTGGGACTAGCGGGTCCCCGGGATGAGCAGTTCTTC. Translating gives CASSQDLGLAGPRDEQFF.

The V call is TRBV7-9, the J call TRBJ1-1; no definite D call. Per germline, CDR1 SEHNR and CDR2 FQNEAQ (reference sequence). Trimming took 1 base from V and 1 from J, leaving 7 bases between them. The CDR3 is 14 residues long. The CDR3 sequence is CASSLDSKNTEAFF. The CDR3 nucleotides are TGTGCCAGCAGCTTAGATAGTAAGAACACTGAAGCTTTCTTT. The full variable domain, with the rest looked up from reference TRBV7-9 and TRBJ1-1, is DTGVSQNPRHKITKRGQNVTFRCDPISEHNRLYWYRQTLGQGPEFLTYFQNEAQLEKSRLLSDRFSAERPKGSFSTLEIQRTEQGDSAMYLCASSLDSKNTEAFFGQGTRLTVV.

The chain combines TRBV9 with TRBJ1-3; D uncertain. V was trimmed by 3 bases and J by 2 bases, leaving 12 bases between them. The germline V gene encodes CDR1 SGDLS and CDR2 YYNGEE. The CDR3 has 15 residues. CDR3 sequence (DNA): TGTGCCAGCAGCGCCGAGGGTGCCGCTGGAAACACCATATATTTT. It codes for CASSAEGAAGNTIYF.

The rearrangement uses TRBV7-3 and TRBJ1-1, with a possible D match to TRBD1 (6 bases). The CDR3 totals 14 residues. Between the trimmed V and J ends, which lost 5 bases and 5 bases, there was a span of 15 bases. CDR1 and CDR2 (germline): SGHTA, FQGTGA. CDR3 sequence reads: CASSRYQGFTEAFF. DNA for the CDR3: TGTGCCAGCAGCAGATATCAGGGGTTTACTGAAGCTTTCTTT.

The chain couples TRBV28 to TRBJ2-4; weak D call: TRBD1 (7 bases). The CDR3 extends over 16 amino acids. Per germline, CDR1 MDHEN and CDR2 SYDVKM. V was trimmed by 5 bases and J by 11 bases, leaving 25 bases between them. Here the CDR3 reads CASSRRGGTVSSLQYF. The CDR3 bases are TGTGCCAGCAGTCGAAGAGGGGGGACAGTTAGTTCCCTTCAGTACTTC. Combining the CDR3 with reference TRBV28 and TRBJ2-4 gives the whole variable domain DVKVTQSSRYLVKRTGEKVFLECVQDMDHENMFWYRQDPGLGLRLIYFSYDVKMKEKGDIPEGYSVSREKKERFSLILESASTNQTSMYLCASSRRGGTVSSLQYFGAGTRLSVL.

The chain recombines TRBV5-6 with TRBJ2-7, with D tentatively TRBD1 (5 bases). V was trimmed by 1 base and J by 1 base, leaving 9 bases between them. From germline, CDR1 is SGHDT and CDR2 YYEEEE. The CDR3 is 14 residues long. In nucleotides, the CDR3 is TGTGCCAGCAGCTTGACAGGCCTGTCCTACGAGCAGTACTTC. This sequence encodes CASSLTGLSYEQYF.

The CDR3 is CASSLPGTTGANVLTF. The CDR3 DNA is TGTGCCAGTAGCCTGCCCGGGACAACTGGGGCCAACGTCCTGACTTTC. The genes are TRBV19 and TRBJ2-6, with a tentative D call TRBD1 (6 bases). Looked up from germline, CDR1 is LNHDA and CDR2 is SQIVND (reference sequence). Trimming cost V 6 bases and J 2 bases, with 14 bases left between them. CDR3 length equals 16 residues. The full variable domain, in which reference TRBV19 and TRBJ2-6 provide the parts outside the CDR3, is DGGITQSPKYLFRKEGQNVTLSCEQNLNHDAMYWYRQDPGQGLRLIYYSQIVNDFQKGDIAEGYSVSREKKESFPLTVTSAQKNPTAFYLCASSLPGTTGANVLTFGAGSRLTVL.

The V call is TRBV7-2, the J call TRBJ2-2; D gene uncertain. The CDR3 runs to 14 residues. V was cut by 3 bases and J by 3 bases, with 8 bases left in between. Germline V gene data show CDR1 as SGHTA and CDR2 as FQGNSA. The CDR3: CASSLGLYTGELFF. DNA of the CDR3: TGTGCCAGCAGCTTGGGCCTCTACACCGGGGAGCTGTTTTTT.

The chain combines TRBV6-1 with TRBJ2-3; 7 bases are shared with TRBD2. CDR1 is MNHNS, CDR2 SASEGT, per germline. V shed 10 bases and J 3 bases; nucleotides not matched to a gene: 10. There are 14 residues in the CDR3. Written as DNA, the CDR3 is TGTGCCACCGACCCTAGCGGCATAACAGATACGCAGTATTTT. Its translation: CATDPSGITDTQYF.

The chain recombines TRBV5-6 with TRBJ2-1; TRBD2 matches at 7 bases. This CDR3 is built from 16 residues. J gave up 0 bases and V 4 bases, and 7 bases lay outside the gene matches. The germline V gene has CDR1 SGHDT and CDR2 YYEEEE. The DNA of the CDR3 is TGTGCCAGCAGCCTTCTAGCGGTAAGCTCCTACAATGAGCAGTTCTTC. This translates into CASSLLAVSSYNEQFF.